This T cell receptor (beta chain) was sequenced in a study of T-cell reconstitution after alpha-beta-depleted transplantation in children. Whole-study results and caveats: Approximately two months post-transplant, alpha-beta T cells reportedly originated from several hundred expanded graft clones. In some patients, recipient T cells and intrathymic progenitors surviving conditioning explained high day-60 diversity. The main origin of T-cell counts and diversity one year after transplant was newly produced T cells.

Preparation of the TCRbeta library used unique molecular identifiers. TCRdb passed the PCR reads through MiXCR, listing each CDR3 protein once. Here the sample spans 200,000 to 300,000 distinct CDR3 sequences, 20% to 30% being singletons. With regard to this clonotype: Its specificity is unknown.

Trimming pared 6 bases from V and 4 bases from J, leaving 23 bases between. The CDR3 spans 17 residues. Germline V CDR1 and CDR2: MNHNS, SASEGT. Sample: PBMCs, mostly from graft donor cells, taken 360 days after TCRalphabeta/CD19-depleted stem cell transplant. The chain uses TRBV6-1 and TRBJ2-3; weak D call: TRBD2 (6 bases). The TCR sequence derives from a female patient aged 2-10 years who had a stem cell transplant for congenital amegakaryocytic thrombocytopenia, so the T cells may come from the graft donor. This CDR3 reads CASSPTHGGAGADTQYF. In DNA form, the CDR3 reads TGTGCCAGCAGCCCAACCCACGGGGGAGCGGGTGCAGATACGCAGTATTTT.